The entry below gives a single T cell receptor beta chain sequence along with its context. The CDR3 runs to 16 residues. The germline V gene encodes CDR1 SGDLS and CDR2 YYNGEE. V trimming: 2 bases; J trimming: 1 base; junction bases outside the gene matches: 4. Authors' methods: How many nucleated cells were present was estimated from reference gene primer amplification. Clones were read by immunoSEQ multiplex PCR, and TCRdb kept only the in-frame ones, dropping some. V, J and clone size were drawn from that table, and D and trimming were deduced from the DNA. This sample yields about 55,000 clones, of which under 85% are seen a single time; roughly 2% belongs to the top ten. The data are from a study of blood T cell repertoires in COVID-19.

The TCR was taken from a woman aged 55-69 years with acute or convalescent COVID-19. This chain links TRBV9 with TRBJ1-1, with 11 bases matching TRBD1. Sequencing used peripheral blood. The CDR3 here is CASSVTGTGGNTEAFF. CDR3 sequence (DNA): TGTGCCAGCAGCGTTACCGGGACAGGGGGGAACACTGAAGCTTTCTTT. Using reference TRBV9 and TRBJ1-1 for the parts outside the CDR3, the full variable domain is DSGVTQTPKHLITATGQRVTLRCSPRSGDLSVYWYQQSLDQGLQFLIQYYNGEERAKGNILERFSAQQFPDLHSELNLSSLELGDSALYFCASSVTGTGGNTEAFFGQGTRLTVV.